Given below is one TCR beta chain in context. Its antigen is unidentified. The data were taken from a study of Tregs in tolerant kidney transplant recipients. Study-wide background: Mixed chimerism was transient after nonmyeloablative marrow transplants from related graft donors. Study-wide results and caveats: Antigen-driven expansion was suggested because donor-specific Tregs expanded more than all Tregs in tolerant patients. For some patients, primers changed over time, blocking nucleotide-level comparison. The small number of patients limits these findings pending further validation.

The CDR3 is made up of 15 amino acids. Looked up from germline, CDR1 is MNHEY and CDR2 is SVGAGI. V lost 7 bases to trimming and J lost 5 bases, with 15 bases between them. Profiling relied on immunoSEQ multiplex PCR, and the TCRdb table lists in-frame clones only, not all of them. The repertoire has about 110,000 clones, about 90% of them found once; the top ten carry more than 0.3%. The source is a human donor who received a combined kidney and bone marrow transplant. J is TRBJ2-6 and V is TRBV6-5; possible D gene TRBD1, 6 bases. The material sequenced was CD4+ T cells from blood, taken before the transplant. In DNA, the CDR3 is TGTGCCAGCACCTATCGATGGGACAGGGCCAACGTCCTGACTTTC. This encodes CASTYRWDRANVLTF.